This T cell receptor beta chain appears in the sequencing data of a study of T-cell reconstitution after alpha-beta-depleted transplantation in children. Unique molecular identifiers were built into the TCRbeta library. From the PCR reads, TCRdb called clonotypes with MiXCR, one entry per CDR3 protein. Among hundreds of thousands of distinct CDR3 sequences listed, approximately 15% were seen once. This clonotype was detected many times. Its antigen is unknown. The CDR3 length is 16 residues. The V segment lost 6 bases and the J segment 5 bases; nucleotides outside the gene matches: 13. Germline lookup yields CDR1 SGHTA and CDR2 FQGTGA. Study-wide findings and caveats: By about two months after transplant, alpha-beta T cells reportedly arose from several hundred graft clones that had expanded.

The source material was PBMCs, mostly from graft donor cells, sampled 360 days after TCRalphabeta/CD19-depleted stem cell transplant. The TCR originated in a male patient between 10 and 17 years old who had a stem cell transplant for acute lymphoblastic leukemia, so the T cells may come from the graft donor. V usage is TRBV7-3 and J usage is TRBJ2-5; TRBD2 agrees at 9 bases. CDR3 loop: CASSLQGLAGRETQYF. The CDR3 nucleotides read TGTGCCAGCAGTTTACAGGGGCTAGCGGGAAGGGAGACCCAGTACTTC.